This TCR beta chain came from a study of T-cell reconstitution after alpha-beta-depleted transplantation in children. Study-level findings and limits: Two months or so post-transplant, alpha-beta T cells reportedly derived from several hundred expanded graft clones.

Unique molecular identifiers were incorporated when the TCRbeta library was constructed. In TCRdb, the PCR reads were re-called with MiXCR into one record per CDR3 protein. Of hundreds of thousands of distinct CDR3 sequences listed, 24% are singletons. The ends were cut back, 6 bases at V and 7 bases at J, with 10 bases in the middle. This CDR3 is 12 amino acids long. Comment on this clonotype: Its antigen is as yet unknown.

The chain combines TRBV12-3 or TRBV12-4 with TRBJ1-5; D gene ambiguous. This receptor was taken from a female patient aged 2 to 10 who had a stem cell transplant for congenital amegakaryocytic thrombocytopenia, so the T cells may come from the graft donor. Sequences were derived from PBMCs, mostly from graft donor cells, sampled 360 days after TCRalphabeta/CD19-depleted stem cell transplant. Here the CDR3 DNA reads TGTGCCAGCAGATCCGGCGGGCAGCCCCAGCATTTT. Translation: CASRSGGQPQHF.